The 21 T cell receptor beta chains reported below all come from one sample, sequenced in a study of blood T cell repertoires in COVID-19. The assay was immunoSEQ multiplex PCR, and TCRdb's table has in-frame clones only and misses some. This table has over 200,000 clones, roughly 80% appearing once. Source material: peripheral blood. The receptors originated from a human donor in a cohort sampled during active COVID-19.

The chain is built from TRBV3-1 (or the pseudogene TRBV3-2) and TRBJ1-3; D gene uncertain. Germline lookup yields CDR1 LGHDT and CDR2 YNNKEL (reference sequence). V dropped 4 bases and J dropped 0 bases, with 7 bases sitting between them. The CDR3 contains 14 residues. In nucleotides, the CDR3 is TGTGCCAGCAGCCCAGCGAGCTCTGGAAACACCATATATTTT. This sequence encodes CASSPASSGNTIYF.

The J gene is TRBJ1-4, the V gene TRBV20-1; D possibly corresponds to TRBD1 (5 bases). V was shortened by 3 bases and J by 7 bases, with 15 bases between the two germline ends. Germline V gives CDR1 DFQATT, CDR2 SNEGSKA (reference sequence). The CDR3 spans 14 residues. Written as DNA, the CDR3 is TGCAGTGCTAGTCGGGGGGATACTCTTGAAAAACTGTTTTTT. Encoded protein: CSASRGDTLEKLFF.

The chain is built from TRBV30 and TRBJ2-7; 7 positions agree with TRBD2. Germline-derived CDR1 and CDR2 are GTSNPN and SVGIG (reference sequence). V was clipped by 2 bases and J by 3 bases; unmatched bases: 10. This CDR3 is 15 amino acids long. The DNA for the CDR3 is TGTGCCTGGAGTCGGGGACTACTTTCCCGCTACGAGCAGTACTTC. Amino acid sequence: CAWSRGLLSRYEQYF.

The table lists this clone with a few counts. The chain joins TRBV7-2 to TRBJ1-5, with 9 bases matching TRBD1. The germline CDR1 and CDR2 sequences are SGHTA and FQGNSA. The V gene end was trimmed by 5 bases and the J gene end by 2 bases; junction bases not matched to a gene: 4. This CDR3 contains 15 residues. This CDR3 reads CASSLWTGGNQPQHF. The CDR3 DNA reads as TGTGCCAGCAGCCTATGGACAGGGGGCAATCAGCCCCAGCATTTT.

This clone was recorded many times. Because the CDR3's place on the DNA is in doubt, the DNA is left out and the CDR3 is given as listed by TCRdb. The chain links TRBV21-1 to TRBJ2-7; TRBD1 reflects the table's D call only, with no check against the DNA. TRBV21-1 is marked as a pseudogene. The CDR3 region is 16 residues in length, termini included. The CDR3 loop reads CASRNFGQGSRGEQYF.

The chain recombines TRBV11-3 with TRBJ2-7; the match to TRBD1 covers 7 bases. In germline, CDR1 is SGHNT, CDR2 YENEEA. The CDR3 is 13 amino acids. Losses at the gene ends were 5 bases for V and 9 bases for J; bases not matched to a gene: 10. The chain's CDR3 is CASSPGTVSPQYF. The CDR3 DNA reads as TGTGCCAGCAGCCCAGGGACAGTGAGCCCGCAGTACTTC. The variable domain in full, with the rest retrieved from reference TRBV11-3 and TRBJ2-7, is EAGVVQSPRYKIIEKKQPVAFWCNPISGHNTLYWYLQNLGQGPELLIRYENEEAVDDSQLPKDRFSAERLKGVDSTLKIQPAELGDSAVYLCASSPGTVSPQYFGPGTRLTVT.

The rearrangement uses TRBV29-1 and TRBJ1-1; D is undetermined. The CDR3 contains 13 residues. The V and J ends lost 3 bases and 1 base respectively, with 9 bases between them. CDR1 and CDR2 (germline): SQVTM, ANQGSEA. The CDR3 nucleotides are TGCAGCGTTGATTGGGCAGCGAACACTGAAGCTTTCTTT. It translates to CSVDWAANTEAFF. Looking up the rest from reference TRBV29-1 and TRBJ1-1 gives the full variable domain: SAVISQKPSRDICQRGTSLTIQCQVDSQVTMMFWYRQQPGQSLTLIATANQGSEATYESGFVIDKFPISRPNLTFSTLTVSNMSPEDSSIYLCSVDWAANTEAFFGQGTRLTVV.

The table lists this clone with a few counts. This rearrangement joins TRBV9 to TRBJ1-3, with unresolved D. Germline CDR1 is SGDLS and CDR2 is YYNGEE. The CDR3 consists of 14 residues. The ends were cut back, 2 bases at V and 0 bases at J, with 6 bases in the middle. The CDR3 sequence is CASSVSDSGNTIYF. As DNA, the CDR3 is TGTGCCAGCAGCGTGAGCGACTCTGGAAACACCATATATTTT.

The chain links TRBV27 to TRBJ2-3, with TRBD2 identical over 8 bases. The length of the CDR3 is 15 residues. J lost 4 bases, V lost 6 bases, and 9 bases had no gene match. Germline-derived CDR1 and CDR2 are MNHEY and SMNVEV (reference sequence). The CDR3 sequence is CASSRTSTLADTQYF. For the CDR3, the DNA is TGTGCCAGCAGCCGGACTAGCACGTTGGCAGATACGCAGTATTTT.

The chain combines TRBV6-1 with TRBJ2-5; TRBD2 is a possible D gene (5 bases). The germline V and J ends were trimmed by 3 bases and 5 bases, with 10 bases remaining between them. The CDR3 has 13 residues. The germline V gene encodes CDR1 MNHNS and CDR2 SASEGT. The CDR3 loop reads CASSENGKETQYF. The DNA for the CDR3 is TGTGCCAGCAGTGAGAACGGGAAGGAGACCCAGTACTTC.

The V gene is TRBV5-1, the J gene TRBJ2-1; 10 bases are shared with TRBD2. Germline V gives CDR1 SGHRS, CDR2 YFSETQ. The length of the CDR3 is 16 residues. Trimming cost V 1 base and J 4 bases; bases outside gene matches: 5. In DNA form, the CDR3 reads TGCGCCAGCAGCTTGAGTCTAGCGGGAGCTTACAATGAGCAGTTCTTC. It specifies CASSLSLAGAYNEQFF. The variable domain in full, completed from reference TRBV5-1 and TRBJ2-1, reads KAGVTQTPRYLIKTRGQQVTLSCSPISGHRSVSWYQQTPGQGLQFLFEYFSETQRNKGNFPGRFSGRQFSNSRSEMNVSTLELGDSALYLCASSLSLAGAYNEQFFGPGTRLTVL.

The chain couples TRBV7-6 to TRBJ2-2; TRBD2 matches 7 bases. The CDR3 length is 18 residues. The germline V gene has CDR1 SGHVS and CDR2 FNYEAQ. Trimming removed 1 base from V and 0 bases from J; junction bases left unmatched: 8. CDR3 sequence reads: CASSLESGTSSNTGELFF. CDR3 coding DNA: TGTGCCAGCAGCTTAGAGAGCGGGACCTCCTCGAACACCGGGGAGCTGTTTTTT.

The gene calls are TRBV27 and TRBJ2-1, with 11 bases lining up with TRBD2. CDR1 and CDR2 from the germline V gene are MNHEY and SMNVEV (reference sequence). V gave up 6 bases and J gave up 0 bases; unmatched junction bases: 10. This CDR3 region has 18 residues. The CDR3, as DNA: TGTGCCAGCAGGCGGGGGACTAGCGGCCACAGCTCCTACAATGAGCAGTTCTTC. This sequence encodes CASRRGTSGHSSYNEQFF.

The chain uses TRBV4-3 and TRBJ2-7; TRBD2 matches at 10 bases. With 6 bases clipped from V and 1 base from J, the junction kept 3 bases outside the gene matches. This CDR3 is built from 14 residues. Germline V lookup: CDR1 LGHNA, CDR2 YSLEER. The CDR3 nucleotides read TGCGCCAGCAGTGAGACTAGCGGGTCCTACGAGCAGTACTTC. It is translated as CASSETSGSYEQYF.

The chain has TRBV4-1 and TRBJ2-7, with D perhaps matching TRBD2 (5 bases). The germline gives CDR1 MGHRA, CDR2 YSYEKL. Trimming took off 0 bases at V and 3 bases at J, with 12 bases between the two ends. The CDR3 consists of 15 residues. CDR3 protein: CASSQDLSGYYEQYF. DNA for the CDR3: TGCGCCAGCAGCCAAGATCTGAGCGGCTACTACGAGCAGTACTTC.

Here the CDR3 reads CASRDRGGTGELFF. For the CDR3, the DNA is TGTGCCAGCAGGGACAGGGGAGGGACCGGGGAGCTGTTTTTT. V is TRBV9 and J is TRBJ2-2; 9 positions agree with TRBD1. Germline V gives CDR1 SGDLS, CDR2 YYNGEE. Germline trimming cut 5 bases from V and 5 bases from J; bases unmatched to any gene: 4. The length of the CDR3 is 14 residues.

This clone appeared a few times. This chain connects TRBV5-5 to TRBJ1-6, with D perhaps matching TRBD1 (5 bases). CDR3 length: 14 amino acids. Germline-derived CDR1 and CDR2 are SGHKS and YYEKEE (reference sequence). V shed 2 bases and J shed 7 bases, with 10 bases lying between them. DNA of the CDR3: TGTGCCAGCAGCTTTCAGGGAGGAAATTCACCCCTCCACTTT. As protein: CASSFQGGNSPLHF.

The J gene is TRBJ2-7, the V gene TRBV5-1, with 8 bases matching TRBD1. CDR3 length: 14 amino acids. J was trimmed by 5 bases and V by 4 bases; bases with no gene match: 8. Germline CDR1 SGHRS, CDR2 YFSETQ. DNA of the CDR3: TGCGCCAGCAGCCCAGACAGGGGTAGAAACGAGCAGTACTTC. This gives the protein CASSPDRGRNEQYF.

The CDR3 region has the DNA TGTGCCACCAGTGGACCAGAGACTAGCGGGAGTTACGAGCAGTACTTC. The encoded protein is CATSGPETSGSYEQYF. The chain uses TRBV24-1 and TRBJ2-7; 12 positions agree with TRBD2. Trimming cost V 5 bases and J 4 bases; bases outside gene matches: 8. CDR3 length: 16 amino acids. CDR1 KGHDR and CDR2 SFDVKD come from the germline V gene.

The table lists this clone with a count of one. The gene calls are TRBV5-1 and TRBJ2-7, with 7 positions matching TRBD1. Losses at the gene ends were 4 bases for V and 0 bases for J; bases not matched to a gene: 4. CDR3 size: 14 residues. Germline V lookup: CDR1 SGHRS, CDR2 YFSETQ. CDR3 in DNA: TGCGCCAGCAGCAGAGGACAGGACTCCTACGAGCAGTACTTC. This sequence encodes CASSRGQDSYEQYF.

This clone was observed a few times. The V gene is TRBV5-3, the J gene TRBJ1-4; perhaps TRBD1 as D (6 bases). TRBV5-3 is assigned to the ORF class and has an uncertain function. The V end was cut by 4 bases, the J end by 8 bases, with 9 bases between. The CDR3 contains 12 residues. The CDR3 here is CARSKTGEKLFF. The CDR3 DNA reads as TGTGCCAGAAGCAAGACAGGCGAAAAACTGTTTTTT.